This T cell receptor (beta chain) emerged from a study of blood T cell repertoires in COVID-19. For the study at large: Samples representing acute and convalescent COVID-19 were sourced from the United States, Italy and Spain. PBMCs, B-cell-depleted T cells, or T cells provided the cDNA or gDNA that made up the material.

In the authors' methods: Reference gene primer amplification yielded estimated nucleated cell counts. The repertoire was sequenced with immunoSEQ multiplex PCR; TCRdb's copy has only in-frame clones and lacks some. V and J calls and clone size are those listed in that table; D and trimming were worked out from the DNA. Of around 150,000 clones detected, over 85% appear once; the ten largest clones hold about 5%. This clone occurred once. The V and J ends lost 10 bases and 4 bases respectively, with 13 bases between them. Germline CDR1 reads MNHEY; CDR2 reads SMNVEV (reference sequence). The CDR3 has 12 residues.

The sample comprised peripheral blood. The TCR was taken from a woman aged 45-65 years with acute or convalescent COVID-19. V usage is TRBV27 and J usage is TRBJ1-1, with a tentative D call TRBD1 (6 bases). CDR3 loop: CATSGAGTEAFF. The DNA of the CDR3 is TGTGCCACCTCAGGGGCAGGCACTGAAGCTTTCTTT.